This TCR beta chain was documented in a study of T cell responses to AZD1222 COVID-19 vaccine. Study-level information: Second-dose timings of about 4 or about 12 weeks were pooled.

TCRdb's table, derived via immunoSEQ multiplex PCR, lists solely in-frame clones and lacks some. The sample yields some 140,000 clones, 90% to 95% seen once. Whole-study findings and limits: Repertoires were sampled only after the peak T cell response. Mostly white British, mostly female donors; authors suggested clonal diversity may be underestimated.

Note on this clone: The target antigen is unknown.

Germline loops: CDR1 LNHDA, CDR2 SQIVND (reference sequence). V lost 6 bases, J lost 5 bases, and 22 bases lay in between. The CDR3 is 16 residues long. V is TRBV19 and J is TRBJ1-1; D might be TRBD1 (5 bases). The clonotype originates from an adult in good health. The sequencing used peripheral blood, collected on day 0 of AZD1222 vaccination. CDR3 nucleotide sequence: TGTGCCAGTAGCACTTTCTTGAGGGGCTTTGGGACTGAAGCTTTCTTT. The encoded protein is CASSTFLRGFGTEAFF. Looking up the rest from reference TRBV19 and TRBJ1-1 gives the full variable domain: DGGITQSPKYLFRKEGQNVTLSCEQNLNHDAMYWYRQDPGQGLRLIYYSQIVNDFQKGDIAEGYSVSREKKESFPLTVTSAQKNPTAFYLCASSTFLRGFGTEAFFGQGTRLTVV.